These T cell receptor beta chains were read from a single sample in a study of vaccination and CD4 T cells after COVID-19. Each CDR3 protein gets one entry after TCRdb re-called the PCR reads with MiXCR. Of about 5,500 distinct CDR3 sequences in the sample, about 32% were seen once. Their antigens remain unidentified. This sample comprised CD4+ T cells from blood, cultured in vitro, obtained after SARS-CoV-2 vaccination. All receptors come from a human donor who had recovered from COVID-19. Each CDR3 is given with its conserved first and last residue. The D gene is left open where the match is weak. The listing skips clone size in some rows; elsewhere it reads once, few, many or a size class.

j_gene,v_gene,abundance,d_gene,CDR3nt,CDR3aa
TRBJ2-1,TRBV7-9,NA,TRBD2,TGTGCCAGCAGCTCGCGGGGGGGCACCTACAATGAGCAGTTCTTC,CASSSRGGTYNEQFF
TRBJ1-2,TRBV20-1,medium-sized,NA,TGCAGTGCGCGGATGACCGACGTAAACTATGGCTACACCTTC,CSARMTDVNYGYTF
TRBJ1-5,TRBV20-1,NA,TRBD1,TGCAGTGCTAGAGATCCTGCAGGGGGGCCCAATCAGCCCCAGCATTTT,CSARDPAGGPNQPQHF
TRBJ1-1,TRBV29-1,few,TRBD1,TGCAGCGCCTCCCGACAGGGGGCGAACACTGAAGCTTTCTTT,CSASRQGANTEAFF
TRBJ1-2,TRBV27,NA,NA,TGTGCCAGCAGTTTGAGGGGCAGAGCTAACTATGGCTACACCTTC,CASSLRGRANYGYTF
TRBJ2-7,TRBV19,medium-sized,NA,TGTGCCAGTAGTATAGACGAGCAGTACTTC,CASSIDEQYF
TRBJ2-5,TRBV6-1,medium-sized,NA,TGTGCCAGCAGTGAACATGTAGAGCAAGAGACCCAGTACTTC,CASSEHVEQETQYF
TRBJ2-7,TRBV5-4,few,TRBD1,TGTGCCAGCAGCGGTACAGGGGTACGGCAGTACTTC,CASSGTGVRQYF
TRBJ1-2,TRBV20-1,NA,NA,TGCAGTGCTCGCGGGCTATCAGGCGGCTACACCTTC,CSARGLSGGYTF
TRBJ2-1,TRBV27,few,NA,TGTGCCAGCAGGCGACAGGGAGGTGAGCAGTTCTTC,CASRRQGGEQFF
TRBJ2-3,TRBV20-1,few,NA,TGCAGTGCGTACGTCAGGGGCGTCGGAGATACGCAGTATTTT,CSAYVRGVGDTQYF
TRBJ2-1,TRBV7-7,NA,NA,TGTGCTAGCAGCTTGGAGGGCCGCCTGCCCTACAATGAGCAGTTCTTC,CASSLEGRLPYNEQFF
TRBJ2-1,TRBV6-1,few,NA,TGTGCCAGCAGTGAAACCGACGACTACAATGAGCAGTTCTTC,CASSETDDYNEQFF
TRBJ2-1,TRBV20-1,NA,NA,TGCAGGGGTGGCGGTAGCTCCTACAATGAGCAGTTCTTC,CRGGGSSYNEQFF
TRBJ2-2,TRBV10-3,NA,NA,TGTGCCATCAGTCAACTAGAAGGGGCCGGGGAGCTGTTTTTT,CAISQLEGAGELFF
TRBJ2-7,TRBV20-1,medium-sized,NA,TGCAGTGCTCCCCCGGCCGGGAACTCCTACGAGCAGTACTTC,CSAPPAGNSYEQYF
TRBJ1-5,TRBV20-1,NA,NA,TGCAGTGCTAGAGTTCTCAATCAGCCCCAGCATTTT,CSARVLNQPQHF
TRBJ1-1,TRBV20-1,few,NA,TGCAGTGTCGTACGTCCCGGGGGGAGGAACACTGAAGCTTTCTTT,CSVVRPGGRNTEAFF
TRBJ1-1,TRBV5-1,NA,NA,TGCGCCAGCAGCTTGGAGGCCTCGAACACTGAAGCTTTCTTT,CASSLEASNTEAFF
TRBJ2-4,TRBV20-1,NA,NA,TGCAGTGCTAGACCAGGGAACATTCAGTACTTC,CSARPGNIQYF
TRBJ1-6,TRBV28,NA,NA,TGTGCCAGCAGTTCTGTTAGGAGCTCCTATAATTCACCCCTCCACTTT,CASSSVRSSYNSPLHF
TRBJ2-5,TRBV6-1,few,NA,TGTGCCAGCAGTGAAGCGGGGGGCCGCTACGAGACCCAGTACTTC,CASSEAGGRYETQYF
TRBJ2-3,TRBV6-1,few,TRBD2,TGTGCCAGCAGTGTCCAGACTAGCGGCACAGATACGCAGTATTTT,CASSVQTSGTDTQYF
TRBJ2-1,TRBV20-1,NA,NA,TGCAGTGCTAGAGACAGGCAGGATGAGCAGTTCTTC,CSARDRQDEQFF
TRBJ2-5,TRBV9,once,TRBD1,TGTGCCAGCAGCGTGGCAGGGACAGGCCAAGAGACCCAGTACTTC,CASSVAGTGQETQYF
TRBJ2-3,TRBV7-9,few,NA,TGTGCCAGCAGCTCCCTGGGACCCAAACTAGGGGATACGCAGTATTTT,CASSSLGPKLGDTQYF
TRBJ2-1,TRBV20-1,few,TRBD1,TGCAGTGCTACTTTCGACAGGGGAAAGCAGTTCTTC,CSATFDRGKQFF
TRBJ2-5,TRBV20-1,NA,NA,TGCAGTGCTGGGGGGGACAGCCCGATACAAGAGACCCAGTACTTC,CSAGGDSPIQETQYF
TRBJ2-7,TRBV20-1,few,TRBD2,TGCAGTGCTAGAGATCGATCGGGGGGGGGCCGTTACGAGCAGTACTTC,CSARDRSGGGRYEQYF
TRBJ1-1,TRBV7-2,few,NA,TGTGCCAGCAGCTTAGAGTGGCTGAGCAGGGCGAACACTGAAGCTTTCTTT,CASSLEWLSRANTEAFF
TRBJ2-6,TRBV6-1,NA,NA,TGTGCCAGCAGATCCTTTAGGGGGTCTGGGGCCAACGTCCTGACTTTC,CASRSFRGSGANVLTF
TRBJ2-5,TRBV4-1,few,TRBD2,TGCGCCAGCAGCCAAGGGGCTAGCGGGGGGTTGAAGGAGACCCAGTACTTC,CASSQGASGGLKETQYF
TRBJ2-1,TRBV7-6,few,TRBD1,TGTGCCAGCAGCCGGCGTTCGGGACAGGGGGACAATGAGCAGTTCTTC,CASSRRSGQGDNEQFF
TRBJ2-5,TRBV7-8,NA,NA,TGTGCCAGCAGCTTTATGCAGGGGGGGACCCAGTACTTC,CASSFMQGGTQYF
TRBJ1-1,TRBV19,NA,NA,TGTGCCAGTAGTATAGTTTCCGCGGGACCTGAAGCTTTCTTT,CASSIVSAGPEAFF
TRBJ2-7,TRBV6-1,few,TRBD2,TGTGCCAGCAGCCGGACTAGCGGGGGGAGCTCCTACGAGCAGTACTTC,CASSRTSGGSSYEQYF
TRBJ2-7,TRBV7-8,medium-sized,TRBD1,TGTGCCAGCAGCTTCCAGGGGACAGGGGCCTACGAGCAGTACTTC,CASSFQGTGAYEQYF
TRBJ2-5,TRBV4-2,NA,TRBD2,TGTGCCAGCAGCCCGACCGGCGGGAGTATACTGGAGACCCAGTACTTC,CASSPTGGSILETQYF
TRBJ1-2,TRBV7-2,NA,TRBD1,TGTGCCAGCAGCTGGGGACAGGCCCACTATGGCTACACCTTC,CASSWGQAHYGYTF
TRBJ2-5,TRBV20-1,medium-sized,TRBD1,TGCAGTGCTAGAGGCTGGGACAGCCAAGAGACCCAGTACTTC,CSARGWDSQETQYF
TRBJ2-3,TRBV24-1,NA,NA,TGTGCCACCAGCGGCATTCAGGGAATCTTCACAGATACGCAGTATTTT,CATSGIQGIFTDTQYF
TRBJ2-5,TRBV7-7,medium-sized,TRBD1,TGTGCTAGCAGCCCTCGACAGGGGGCAGCCCAAGAGACCCAGTACTTC,CASSPRQGAAQETQYF
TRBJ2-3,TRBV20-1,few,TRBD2,TGCAGTGCTCTTCCTAGCGGGGGGGCCTGGTATTTT,CSALPSGGAWYF
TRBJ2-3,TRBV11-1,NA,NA,TGTGCCAGCAGCTTAGGAACAGATACGCAGTATTTT,CASSLGTDTQYF
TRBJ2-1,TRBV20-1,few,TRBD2,TGCAGTGCGTGGACTAGCGGGGGGTACTCCTACAATGAGCAGTTCTTC,CSAWTSGGYSYNEQFF
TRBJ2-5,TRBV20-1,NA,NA,TGCAGTGCTAGAGATCGAAGGGGGAGCCCGCCCCAGTACTTC,CSARDRRGSPPQYF
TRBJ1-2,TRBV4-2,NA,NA,TGTGCCAGCAGCCAAGATCAGGGGAACTATGGCTACACCTTC,CASSQDQGNYGYTF
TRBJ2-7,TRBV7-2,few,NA,TGTGCCAGCAGCGGGGGGTCTTACTACTACGAGCAGTACTTC,CASSGGSYYYEQYF
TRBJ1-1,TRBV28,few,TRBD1,TGTGCCAGCAGCTGGGCCAGGGGGACATATGAAGCTTTCTTT,CASSWARGTYEAFF
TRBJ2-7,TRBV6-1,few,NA,TGTGCCAGCAGATCGGGCCCTTCCTACGAGCAGTACTTC,CASRSGPSYEQYF
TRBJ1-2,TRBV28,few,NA,TGTGCCAGCAGTTTAGAAGCGAGGGGAAAACGTGGCTACACCTTC,CASSLEARGKRGYTF
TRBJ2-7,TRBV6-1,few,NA,TGTGCCAGCAGTGAACAGCATGCGCGGGGCGAGCAGTACTTC,CASSEQHARGEQYF